This TCR beta chain emerged from a study of T cell changes during pregnancy in multiple sclerosis (dated by TCRdb to between 2018 and 2021). About the study as a whole: Changes in the T cell repertoire over the course of pregnancy were examined in this study in women with multiple sclerosis.

The protocol used for the library was the immunoSEQ multiplex PCR assay. Here the immuneACCESS table is served through TCRdb, limited to in-frame sequences with V and J called. Missing clones are a known gap in these copies; in checked studies unresolved V genes cover under half, and the rest lacks a known reason. This sample comprises tens of thousands of clones, around 89% of them detected only once. The ten largest clones add up to roughly 1% of the sample. With regard to this clone: The antigen it recognizes is unknown. No much larger clone exists at a distance of one base, and base qualities are not known.

The sequencing used CD4+ T cells from peripheral blood mononuclear cells, collected in the second trimester of pregnancy. This receptor was obtained from a female donor with multiple sclerosis, enrolled in a pregnancy study.

The sequenced DNA is TGTGCCACCAGCAGGTGGGACAGTTACAATGAGCAGTTCTTC. This sequence encodes CATSRWDSYNEQFF. The receptor chain draws on TRBV15 and TRBJ2-1; 7 nucleotides in the junction match TRBD1. CDR1 and CDR2, looked up from the germline V gene (reference sequence), are LNHNV and YYDKDF. Germline trimming: 3 bases from V, 4 bases from J; junction bases outside gene matches: 3. The CDR3 spans 14 residues, from the cysteine through the phenylalanine. The DNA shown is the 42-base CDR3, in frame from base 1.